This T cell receptor beta chain was found in a study of STAT5B mutations in CD4+ large granular lymphocyte leukemia. Whole-study results and caveats: Data were not HLA-matched across samples. CD4-sorted patient repertoires seemed more clonal than healthy CD4+ repertoires.

Per germline, CDR1 WSHSY and CDR2 SAAADI. V was cut by 8 bases and J by 0 bases, with 8 bases left in between. This CDR3 contains 13 residues. Either unselected PBMC or bead-purified CD4+, CD4+CD8+, CD57+ or CD56+ cells were sequenced. Points on this clone: What it binds is unknown.

Per the original methods: A clonotype over 5% of the repertoire counted as a possible leukemic clone, a few dozen overall. Sequencing used immunoSEQ multiplex PCR; TCRdb keeps in-frame clones, though not all of them. Clone size and the V and J calls come from that table; the DNA yielded D and trimming. The data contain around 4,300 clones, roughly 71% of them singletons. The TCR sequence derives from a man aged 60-69 years with CD4+ T-cell large granular lymphocyte leukemia. V and J are TRBV10-2 and TRBJ1-5; no clear D gene. Sequenced sample: PBMCs. In DNA form, the CDR3 reads TGCGCCAGCCGAGACACTAGCAATCAGCCCCAGCATTTT. This translates into CASRDTSNQPQHF.